This T cell receptor (beta chain) was retrieved from a study of cytomegalovirus exposure and HLA in healthy donors. Of note for this clone: Antigen specificity is unknown.

Study results and limitations: High specificity and sensitivity for cytomegalovirus status were reported for the classifier.

Profiling relied on immunoSEQ multiplex PCR, and the TCRdb table lists in-frame clones only, not all of them. There are under 400,000 clones in the sample; approximately 91% occur only once, and approximately 0.9% lies in the top ten. Trimming pared 4 bases from V and 6 bases from J, leaving 13 bases between. Germline lookup yields CDR1 KGHSY and CDR2 FQNENV. There are 13 residues in the CDR3. The clonotype comes from a young man in good health and CMV-seronegative. Sequencing was done on a sample of PBMCs. This chain uses TRBV16 with TRBJ2-7, with D perhaps matching TRBD2 (5 bases). CDR3 nucleotide sequence: TGTGCCAGCAGCCCCCACGGGCGGGTCGAGCAGTACTTC. This translates into CASSPHGRVEQYF.